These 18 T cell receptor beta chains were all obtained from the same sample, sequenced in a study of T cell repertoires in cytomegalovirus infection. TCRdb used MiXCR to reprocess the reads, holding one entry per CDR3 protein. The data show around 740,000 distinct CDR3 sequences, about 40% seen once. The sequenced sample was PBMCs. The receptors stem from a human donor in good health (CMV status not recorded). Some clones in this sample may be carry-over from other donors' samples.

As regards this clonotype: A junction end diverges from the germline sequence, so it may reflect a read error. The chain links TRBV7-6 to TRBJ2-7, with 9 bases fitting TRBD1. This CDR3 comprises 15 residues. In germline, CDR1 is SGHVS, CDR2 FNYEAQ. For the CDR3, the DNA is TGTGCCAGCAGCTTGGGGACAGGGTCCGTTTACGAGCAGTCCTTC. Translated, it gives CASSLGTGSVYEQSF.

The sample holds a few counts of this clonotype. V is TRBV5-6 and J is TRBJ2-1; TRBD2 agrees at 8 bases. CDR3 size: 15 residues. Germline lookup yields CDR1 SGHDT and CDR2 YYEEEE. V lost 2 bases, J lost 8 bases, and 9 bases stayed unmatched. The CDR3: CASSFGLATPDEQFF. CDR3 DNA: TGTGCCAGCAGCTTCGGACTAGCAACTCCGGATGAGCAGTTCTTC.

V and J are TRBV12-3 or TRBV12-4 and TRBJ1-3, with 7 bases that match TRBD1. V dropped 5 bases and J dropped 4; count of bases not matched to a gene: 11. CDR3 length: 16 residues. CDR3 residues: CASSPPLTGSGNTIYF. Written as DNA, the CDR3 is TGTGCCAGCAGTCCGCCTCTGACAGGGTCGGGAAACACCATATATTTT.

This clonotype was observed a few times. As DNA, the CDR3 is TGTGCCAGCAGCACGACGCGCGGGTTTGAAGCTTTCTTT. It yields the protein CASSTTRGFEAFF. The chain joins TRBV6-1 to TRBJ1-1; D not resolved. Germline CDR1 reads MNHNS; CDR2 reads SASEGT. Trimming took off 6 bases at V and 7 bases at J, with 15 bases between the two ends. The CDR3 runs 13 residues.

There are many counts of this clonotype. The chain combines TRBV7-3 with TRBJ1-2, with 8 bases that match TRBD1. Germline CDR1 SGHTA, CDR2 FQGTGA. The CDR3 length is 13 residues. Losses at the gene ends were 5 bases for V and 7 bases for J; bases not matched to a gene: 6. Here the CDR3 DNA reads TGTGCCAGCAGCAAAGACAGGGGCGTTGGCTACACCTTC. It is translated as CASSKDRGVGYTF.

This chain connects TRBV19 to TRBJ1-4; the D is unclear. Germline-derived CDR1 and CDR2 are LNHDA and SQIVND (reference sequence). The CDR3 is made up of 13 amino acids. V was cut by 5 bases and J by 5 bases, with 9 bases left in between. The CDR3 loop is CASSALGNEKLFF. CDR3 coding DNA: TGTGCCAGTAGTGCCCTCGGGAATGAAAAACTGTTTTTT.

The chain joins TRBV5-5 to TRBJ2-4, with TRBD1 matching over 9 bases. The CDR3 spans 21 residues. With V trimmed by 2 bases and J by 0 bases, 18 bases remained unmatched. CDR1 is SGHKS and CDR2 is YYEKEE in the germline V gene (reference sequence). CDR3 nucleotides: TGTGCCAGCAGCTTCGGGTGGGCCGGGACAGGGTCGAAGGTAGCCAAAAACATTCAGTACTTC. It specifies CASSFGWAGTGSKVAKNIQYF. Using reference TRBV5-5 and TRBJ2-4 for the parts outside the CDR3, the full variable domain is DAGVTQSPTHLIKTRGQQVTLRCSPISGHKSVSWYQQVLGQGPQFIFQYYEKEERGRGNFPDRFSARQFPNYSSELNVNALLLGDSALYLCASSFGWAGTGSKVAKNIQYFGAGTRLSVL.

Here the CDR3 reads CASIGGARSSYEQYF. The CDR3 DNA is TGTGCCAGCATTGGGGGCGCGCGTAGCTCCTACGAGCAGTACTTC. The chain carries TRBV28 and TRBJ2-7; a weak D match, TRBD1 (6 bases). The CDR3 is 15 residues long. The V gene lost 7 bases and the J gene lost 0 bases, with 16 bases spanning the gap. Germline-derived CDR1 and CDR2 are MDHEN and SYDVKM.

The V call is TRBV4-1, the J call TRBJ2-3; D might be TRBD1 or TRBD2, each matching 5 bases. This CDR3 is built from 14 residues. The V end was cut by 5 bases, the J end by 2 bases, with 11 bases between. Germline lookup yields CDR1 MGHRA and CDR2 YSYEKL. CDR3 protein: CASSWDPYTDTQYF. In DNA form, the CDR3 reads TGCGCCAGCAGCTGGGACCCTTACACAGATACGCAGTATTTT.

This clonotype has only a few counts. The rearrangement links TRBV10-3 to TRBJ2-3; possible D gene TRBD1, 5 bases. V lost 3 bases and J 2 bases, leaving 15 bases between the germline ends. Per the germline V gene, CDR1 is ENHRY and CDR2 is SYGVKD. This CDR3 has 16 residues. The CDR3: CAISEISGYITDTQYF. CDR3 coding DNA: TGTGCCATCAGTGAAATCTCAGGGTACATCACAGATACGCAGTATTTT.

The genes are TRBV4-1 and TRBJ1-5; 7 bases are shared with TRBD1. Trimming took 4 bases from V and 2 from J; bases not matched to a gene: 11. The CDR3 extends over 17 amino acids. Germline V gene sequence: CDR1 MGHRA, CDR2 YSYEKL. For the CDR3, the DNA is TGCGCCAGCAGCCCCGAAGGGGGCTTGAGGGGCAATCAGCCCCAGCATTTT. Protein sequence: CASSPEGGLRGNQPQHF.

CDR3 nucleotide sequence: TGTGCCAGCAGTTTCGACAGGGGGAGCAATCAGCCCCAGCATTTT. Amino acids: CASSFDRGSNQPQHF. The V and J genes are TRBV12-3 or TRBV12-4 and TRBJ1-5, with 9 nucleotides matching TRBD1. This CDR3 comprises 15 residues. The ends lost 3 bases at V and 1 base at J; junction bases unmatched: 1.

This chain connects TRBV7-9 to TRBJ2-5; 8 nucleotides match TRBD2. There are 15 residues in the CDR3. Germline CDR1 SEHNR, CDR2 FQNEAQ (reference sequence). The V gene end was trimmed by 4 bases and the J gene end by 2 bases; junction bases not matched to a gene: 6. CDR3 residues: CASSSHGGGQETQYF. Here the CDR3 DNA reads TGTGCCAGCAGCTCCCACGGGGGGGGGCAAGAGACCCAGTACTTC.

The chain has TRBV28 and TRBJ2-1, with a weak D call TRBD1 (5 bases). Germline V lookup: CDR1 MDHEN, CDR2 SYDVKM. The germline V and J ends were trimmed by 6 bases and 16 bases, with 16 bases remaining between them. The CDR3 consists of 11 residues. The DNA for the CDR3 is TGTGCCAGCAGATTAGGGGTGTTCCATTTCTTC. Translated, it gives CASRLGVFHFF.

The CDR3 region is CASSEALINGNTGELFF. The CDR3 DNA sequence: TGTGCCAGCAGTGAAGCGCTTATAAATGGCAACACCGGGGAGCTGTTTTTT. The V and J genes are TRBV2 and TRBJ2-2; D is uncertain. This CDR3 is built from 17 residues. Germline CDR1 reads SNHLY; CDR2 reads FYNNEI. V lost 0 bases and J 2 bases, leaving 13 bases between the germline ends. The entire variable domain, with the rest obtained from reference TRBV2 and TRBJ2-2, is as follows: EPEVTQTPSHQVTQMGQEVILRCVPISNHLYFYWYRQILGQKVEFLVSFYNNEISEKSEIFDDQFSVERPDGSNFTLKIRSTKLEDSAMYFCASSEALINGNTGELFFGEGSRLTVL.

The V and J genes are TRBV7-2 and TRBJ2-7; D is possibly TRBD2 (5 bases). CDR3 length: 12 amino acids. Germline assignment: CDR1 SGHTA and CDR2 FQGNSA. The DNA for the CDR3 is TGTTCAAGCAGCTTGGGGAGCCACGAGCAGTACTTC. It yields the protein CSSSLGSHEQYF.

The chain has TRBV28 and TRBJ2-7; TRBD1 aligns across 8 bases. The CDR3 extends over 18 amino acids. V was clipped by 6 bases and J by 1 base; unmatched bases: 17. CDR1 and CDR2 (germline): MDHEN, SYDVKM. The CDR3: CASSTHRTRGLPSYEQYF. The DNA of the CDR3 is TGTGCCAGCAGCACTCACCGAACCAGGGGGCTCCCATCCTACGAGCAGTACTTC.

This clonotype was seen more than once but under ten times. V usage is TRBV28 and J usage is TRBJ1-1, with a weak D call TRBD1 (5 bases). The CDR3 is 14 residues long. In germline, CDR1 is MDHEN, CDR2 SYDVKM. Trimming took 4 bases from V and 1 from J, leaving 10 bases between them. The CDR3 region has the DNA TGTGCCAGCAGTTGGGTGAGGGGGAACACTGAAGCTTTCTTT. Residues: CASSWVRGNTEAFF. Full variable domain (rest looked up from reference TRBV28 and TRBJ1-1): DVKVTQSSRYLVKRTGEKVFLECVQDMDHENMFWYRQDPGLGLRLIYFSYDVKMKEKGDIPEGYSVSREKKERFSLILESASTNQTSMYLCASSWVRGNTEAFFGQGTRLTVV.